This TCR beta chain derives from a study of blood T cell repertoires in COVID-19. Sequenced by immunoSEQ multiplex PCR; TCRdb stores in-frame clones only, minus some. The table has over 65,000 clones, about 86% seen once. Sequences were obtained from peripheral blood. The TCR originated in a man of 80 years or more with acute or convalescent COVID-19.

The DNA for the CDR3 is TGCGCCAGCAGCCGGGGGGGTTCGTACTACAATGAGCAGTTCTTC. Protein sequence: CASSRGGSYYNEQFF. V and J are TRBV5-1 and TRBJ2-1; 8 nucleotides align to TRBD2. The ends lost 4 bases at V and 3 bases at J; junction bases unmatched: 6. Germline V gene lookup returns CDR1 SGHRS and CDR2 YFSETQ. This CDR3 has 15 residues.